Listed below are T cell receptor beta chains from one sample, sequenced in a study of vaccination effects on CD4 cells after COVID-19. Their antigens are not known. The data were produced by immunoSEQ multiplex PCR, yet TCRdb's version contains in-frame clones alone and is incomplete. The table shows roughly 23,000 clones, with around four fifths occurring only once. Sequences were derived from CD4+ T cells from PBMCs cultured with HCoV-NL63 spike peptides, sampled after COVID-19 vaccination. The source of these receptors is a human donor who received a COVID-19 vaccine. CDR3s leave out the opening cysteine and the closing phenylalanine or tryptophan.

V	J	CDR3
TRBV30	TRBJ1-1	AWSVLGGASEAF
TRBV29-1	TRBJ1-2	SVDWGDYGYT
TRBV14	TRBJ2-5	ASSPHTRAVETQY
TRBV30	TRBJ2-7	AWSVLDRTTYEQY
TRBV13	TRBJ1-2	ASSTSSYYGYT
TRBV6-5	TRBJ1-5	ASSYSAVYSNQPQH
TRBV3-1/TRBV3-2	TRBJ1-3	ASSPGQGRNTIY
TRBV7-2	TRBJ2-1	ASSLAQGAYNEQF
TRBV12-5	TRBJ2-1	ASGSGDEQF
TRBV5-1	TRBJ1-6	ASSLAGRGSPLH
TRBV4-2	TRBJ2-3	ASSRGLAGGSTDTQY
TRBV7-9	TRBJ1-6	ASSRRTGGPLYNSPLH
TRBV19	TRBJ1-1	ASSLGQRWGNTEAF
TRBV5-4	TRBJ2-3	ASSMTSSGAIDTQY
TRBV25-1	TRBJ2-2	ASSESGDTGELF
TRBV7-2	TRBJ2-2	ASSLGGLAGGELF
TRBV19	TRBJ1-2	ASSIVSGGDNYGYT
TRBV27	TRBJ2-3	ASKGQFTDTQY
TRBV20-1	TRBJ1-2	SASPGFGYT
TRBV7-9	TRBJ2-1	ASSFGRTNEQF
TRBV5-4	TRBJ2-7	ASGAGQNYEQY
TRBV19	TRBJ2-2	ASSIEGDTGELF
TRBV28	TRBJ2-1	ASSSETTLYNEQF
TRBV29-1	TRBJ1-1	SGAGAMNTEAF
TRBV14	TRBJ1-1	ASSLLMNTEAF
TRBV5-6	TRBJ1-5	ASSLRGNNQPQH
TRBV9	TRBJ2-3	ASSVADRGGQDTQY
TRBV13	TRBJ2-3	ASSPTKHFGYADTQY
TRBV28	TRBJ2-5	ASRPAGQETQY
TRBV29-1	TRBJ2-6	SVEDRGLGANVLT
TRBV9	TRBJ1-5	ASSVSGESNQPQH
TRBV6-5	TRBJ1-6	ASSRGDSPLH
TRBV9	TRBJ2-7	ASSVASLAGAGEQY
TRBV19	TRBJ1-5	ASRLTVTSNQPQH
TRBV3-1/TRBV3-2	TRBJ1-3	ASSQIGGSGNTIY